Following are 5 T cell receptor beta chains from one sample sequenced in a study of technical replicates of blood from a handful of donors. Generated by immunoSEQ multiplex PCR, the TCRdb table keeps only in-frame clones and is missing some. The table records 55,000 to 65,000 clones, just under 95% of them present only once. Sequencing used PBMCs. The receptor source for this set is a human donor in good health. Some clones in this sample may be carry-over from other donors' samples.

The chain has TRBV4-1 and TRBJ1-4; D gene unclear. In germline, CDR1 is MGHRA, CDR2 YSYEKL. The V and J ends lost 0 bases and 8 bases respectively, with 16 bases between them. CDR3 size: 16 residues. CDR3 sequence reads: CASSQDQGEGPEKLFF. Written as DNA, the CDR3 is TGCGCCAGCAGCCAAGATCAAGGAGAGGGTCCCGAAAAACTGTTTTTT.

V gene TRBV4-1 combines with J gene TRBJ2-1; TRBD2 is a possible D gene (5 bases). This CDR3 has 16 amino acids. Trimming stripped 2 bases from V and 10 bases from J, with 21 bases between. Germline V gene data show CDR1 as MGHRA and CDR2 as YSYEKL. CDR3 amino acids: CASSQIPQTWGDEQFF. The CDR3, as DNA: TGCGCCAGCAGCCAAATCCCCCAAACCTGGGGAGACGAGCAGTTCTTC.

This chain uses TRBV4-3 with TRBJ2-3; tentatively, D is TRBD2 (5 bases). The CDR3 loop spans 14 amino acids. V lost 0 bases to trimming and J lost 4 bases, with 8 bases between them. The V gene's germline CDR1 is LGHNA and CDR2 YSLEER. The CDR3 spells CASSQDRGPDTQYF. CDR3 sequence (DNA): TGCGCCAGCAGCCAAGATCGGGGTCCAGATACGCAGTATTTT.

V and J are TRBV9 and TRBJ2-1; D is possibly TRBD2 (5 bases). Deletions cut 0 bases from V and 7 bases from J, with 14 bases between. This CDR3 region has 15 residues. Germline loops: CDR1 SGDLS, CDR2 YYNGEE. The CDR3 DNA follows: TGTGCCAGCAGCGTAGGGACGGATTGGAGGAATGAGCAGTTCTTC. Translated: CASSVGTDWRNEQFF.

V gene TRBV18 combines with J gene TRBJ1-5, with a weak D call TRBD1 (5 bases). The CDR3 runs to 14 residues. Trimming took 6 bases from V and 6 from J, leaving 15 bases between them. Germline CDR1 is KGHSH and CDR2 is LQKENI. DNA for the CDR3: TGTGCCAGCTCGCCCGGGGCCGGGGGTCAGCCCCAGCATTTT. Protein sequence: CASSPGAGGQPQHF.